The next 10 T cell receptor beta chains were all read from a single sample in a study of T-cell reconstitution after alpha-beta-depleted transplantation in children. Unique molecular identifiers were incorporated when the TCRbeta library was constructed. MiXCR, applied by TCRdb to the PCR reads, yields one record per CDR3 protein. The sample has a few hundred thousand distinct CDR3 sequences; under 13% are singletons. Here the sequenced sample was PBMCs from the stem cell graft donor, taken from the stem cell graft. The receptors were gathered from a human donor who donated a stem cell graft to a child with acute myeloid leukemia.

This clonotype has only a few counts. The chain recombines TRBV20-1 with TRBJ2-5, with a weak D call TRBD1 (6 bases). CDR3 length: 13 amino acids. Germline CDR1 reads DFQATT; CDR2 reads SNEGSKA (reference sequence). The V and J ends lost 5 bases and 5 bases respectively, with 15 bases between them. The chain's CDR3 is CSAPGVIRETQYF. DNA of the CDR3: TGCAGTGCTCCAGGGGTCATCAGGGAGACCCAGTACTTC.

The chain has TRBV11-2 and TRBJ2-5; TRBD2 matches at 12 bases. This CDR3 contains 18 residues. Germline V gene data show CDR1 as SGHAT and CDR2 as FQNNGV. V dropped 1 base and J dropped 4; count of bases not matched to a gene: 10. CDR3 sequence reads: CASSLVRASGGAGETQYF. Here the CDR3 DNA reads TGTGCCAGCAGCTTAGTTAGGGCTAGCGGGGGGGCGGGAGAGACCCAGTACTTC.

Many counts were recorded for this clonotype. The chain employs TRBV5-1 and TRBJ2-7; D gene ambiguous. The CDR3 sequence is 13 residues long. Trimming stripped 3 bases from V and 2 bases from J, with 9 bases between. From germline, CDR1 is SGHRS and CDR2 YFSETQ. CDR3 nucleotides: TGCGCCAGCAGCTCGCTGCCGGCCTACGAGCAGTACTTC. Translation: CASSSLPAYEQYF.

The J gene is TRBJ2-2, the V gene TRBV5-6; 8 bases are shared with TRBD1. The CDR3 has 15 amino acids. J was trimmed by 6 bases and V by 3 bases; bases with no gene match: 7. Germline V gene data show CDR1 as SGHDT and CDR2 as YYEEEE. The CDR3 loop reads CASSSDRGLAGELFF. The CDR3 DNA is TGTGCCAGCAGCTCCGACAGGGGTTTAGCCGGGGAGCTGTTTTTT.

This chain connects TRBV7-2 to TRBJ2-7; 10 positions match TRBD1. CDR1 SGHTA and CDR2 FQGNSA come from the germline V gene. The CDR3 runs 14 residues. Trimming cost V 3 bases and J 7 bases; bases outside gene matches: 6. CDR3 amino acids: CASSFAGQGSEQYF. CDR3 DNA: TGTGCCAGCAGCTTTGCGGGACAGGGGTCAGAGCAGTACTTC.

This clonotype showed up just a few times. This chain connects TRBV6-5 to TRBJ1-2; 9 bases map to TRBD1. V shed 2 bases, J shed 7 bases, and the junction held 2 bases outside the gene matches. The germline CDR1 and CDR2 sequences are MNHEY and SVGAGI. There are 13 residues in the CDR3. Here the CDR3 reads CASSYTGQGGYTF. In DNA, the CDR3 is TGTGCCAGCAGTTACACGGGACAGGGTGGCTACACCTTC.

This clonotype was detected a few times. V is TRBV24-1 and J is TRBJ2-3; 13 bases are a match to TRBD2. The CDR3 contains 17 residues. The V and J ends lost 2 bases and 5 bases, in that order; junction bases with no gene match: 6. The germline V gene encodes CDR1 KGHDR and CDR2 SFDVKD. As DNA, the CDR3 is TGTGCCACCAGTGATTCACGGACTAGCGGGAGTGAAGATACGCAGTATTTT. This gives the protein CATSDSRTSGSEDTQYF.

This clonotype was observed a few times. This chain links TRBV3-1 with TRBJ2-4; D ambiguous. CDR3 length: 13 amino acids. Germline CDR1 LGHDT, CDR2 YNNKEL (reference sequence). V was cut by 8 bases and J by 1 base, with 9 bases left in between. The CDR3 sequence is CASGPGAKNIQYF. CDR3 sequence (DNA): TGTGCCAGCGGCCCCGGGGCCAAAAACATTCAGTACTTC. Filled out from reference TRBV3-1 and TRBJ2-4, the complete variable domain reads DTAVSQTPKYLVTQMGNDKSIKCEQNLGHDTMYWYKQDSKKFLKIMFSYNNKELIINETVPNRFSPKSPDKAHLNLHINSLELGDSAVYFCASGPGAKNIQYFGAGTRLSVL.

This chain uses TRBV20-1 with TRBJ2-7; 8 nucleotides agree with TRBD1. This CDR3 is 13 amino acids long. The trim removed 7 bases at V and 1 base at J, leaving 6 bases unmatched. In germline, CDR1 is DFQATT, CDR2 SNEGSKA (reference sequence). CDR3 nucleotide sequence: TGCAGTGTCTCGGACAGGGAATCCTACGAGCAGTACTTC. It yields the protein CSVSDRESYEQYF.

This clonotype has a count of ten or more. V is TRBV7-3 and J is TRBJ2-1; TRBD2 matches 10 bases. Germline loops: CDR1 SGHTA, CDR2 FQGTGA. The CDR3 is 13 amino acids. V lost 5 bases and J lost 9; bases outside the gene matches: 4. The CDR3, as DNA: TGTGCCAGCAGCGCCGGGACTAGCGTTGAGCAGTTCTTC. Encoded protein: CASSAGTSVEQFF.